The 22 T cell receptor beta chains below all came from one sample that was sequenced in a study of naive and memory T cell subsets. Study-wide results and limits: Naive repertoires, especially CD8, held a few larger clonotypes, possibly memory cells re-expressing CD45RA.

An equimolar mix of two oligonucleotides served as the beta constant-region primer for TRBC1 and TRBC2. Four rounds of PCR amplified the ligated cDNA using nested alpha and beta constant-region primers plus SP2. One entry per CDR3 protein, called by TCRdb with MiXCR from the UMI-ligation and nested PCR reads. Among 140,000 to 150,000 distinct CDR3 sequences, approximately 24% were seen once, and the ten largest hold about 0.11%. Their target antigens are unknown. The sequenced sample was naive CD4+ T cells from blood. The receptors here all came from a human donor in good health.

The CDR3 spells CSVVTRQGDEQYF. CDR3 DNA sequence: TGCAGCGTTGTAACGCGACAGGGCGACGAGCAGTACTTC. V gene TRBV29-1 combines with J gene TRBJ2-7; 7 nucleotides line up with TRBD1. The V segment lost 4 bases and the J segment 5 bases; nucleotides outside the gene matches: 8. Looked up from germline, CDR1 is SQVTM and CDR2 is ANQGSEA. This CDR3 spans 13 amino acids.

CDR3 nucleotide sequence: TGCAGCGGCCGCGGGGGGCGCGGAGGGATGAACACTGAAGCTTTCTTT. Encoded protein: CSGRGGRGGMNTEAFF. The rearrangement uses TRBV29-1 and TRBJ1-1, with D tentatively TRBD1 (6 bases). The CDR3 extends over 16 amino acids. Germline CDR1 and CDR2: SQVTM and ANQGSEA. V was pared by 7 bases and J by 0 bases, with 21 bases between.

The chain's CDR3 is CASSFTGSGETQYF. For the CDR3, the DNA is TGTGCCAGCAGTTTCACAGGGTCGGGGGAGACCCAGTACTTC. The genes are TRBV12-3 or TRBV12-4 and TRBJ2-5; a possible D gene is TRBD1 (6 bases). Trimming shortened V by 3 bases and J by 5 bases, and 13 bases separated the two germline ends. The length of the CDR3 is 14 residues.

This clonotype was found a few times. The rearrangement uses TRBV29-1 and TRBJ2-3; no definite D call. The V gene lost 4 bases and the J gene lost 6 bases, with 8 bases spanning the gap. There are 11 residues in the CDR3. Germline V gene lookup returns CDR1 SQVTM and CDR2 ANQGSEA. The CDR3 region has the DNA TGCAGCGTTGTGCCTTCGGATACGCAGTATTTT. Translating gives CSVVPSDTQYF.

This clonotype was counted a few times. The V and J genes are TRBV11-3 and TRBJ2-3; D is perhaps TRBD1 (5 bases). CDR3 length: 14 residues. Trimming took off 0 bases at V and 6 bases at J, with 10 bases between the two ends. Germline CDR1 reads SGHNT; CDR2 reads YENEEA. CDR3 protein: CASSLDGTGDTQYF. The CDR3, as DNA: TGTGCCAGCAGCTTAGATGGAACAGGTGATACGCAGTATTTT.

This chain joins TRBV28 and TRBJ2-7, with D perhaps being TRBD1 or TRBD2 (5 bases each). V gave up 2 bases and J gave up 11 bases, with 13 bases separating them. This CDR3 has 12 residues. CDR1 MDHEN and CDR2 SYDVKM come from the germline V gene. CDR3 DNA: TGTGCCAGCAGTTTACCGGGGACCTGGGAGTACTTC. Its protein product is CASSLPGTWEYF.

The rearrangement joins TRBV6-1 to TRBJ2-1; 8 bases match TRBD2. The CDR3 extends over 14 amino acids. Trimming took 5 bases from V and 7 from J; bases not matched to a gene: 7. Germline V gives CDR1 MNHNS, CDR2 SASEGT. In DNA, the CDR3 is TGTGCCAGCAGTCCTCGGACTAGCCGGAATGAGCAGTTCTTC. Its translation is CASSPRTSRNEQFF.

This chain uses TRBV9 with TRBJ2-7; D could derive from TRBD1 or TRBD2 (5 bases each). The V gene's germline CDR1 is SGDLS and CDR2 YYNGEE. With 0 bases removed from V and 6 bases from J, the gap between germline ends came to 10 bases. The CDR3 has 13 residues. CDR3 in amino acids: CASSVGPGSEQYF. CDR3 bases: TGTGCCAGCAGCGTAGGCCCAGGGAGCGAGCAGTACTTC. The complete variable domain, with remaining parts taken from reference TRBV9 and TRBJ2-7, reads DSGVTQTPKHLITATGQRVTLRCSPRSGDLSVYWYQQSLDQGLQFLIQYYNGEERAKGNILERFSAQQFPDLHSELNLSSLELGDSALYFCASSVGPGSEQYFGPGTRLTVT.

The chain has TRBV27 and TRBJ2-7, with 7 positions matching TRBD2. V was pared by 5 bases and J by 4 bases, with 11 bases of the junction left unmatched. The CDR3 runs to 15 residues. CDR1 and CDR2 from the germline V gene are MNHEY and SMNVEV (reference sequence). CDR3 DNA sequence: TGTGCCAGCAGTAAACCTGGGACTACCGTATACGAGCAGTACTTC. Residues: CASSKPGTTVYEQYF.

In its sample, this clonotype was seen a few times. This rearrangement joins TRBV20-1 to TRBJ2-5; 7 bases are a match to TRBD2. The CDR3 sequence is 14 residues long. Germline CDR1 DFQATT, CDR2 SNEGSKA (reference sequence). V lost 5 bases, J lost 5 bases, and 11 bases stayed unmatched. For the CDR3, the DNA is TGCAGTGCTCCTAAAGCAGTTAGCGGGGAGACCCAGTACTTC. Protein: CSAPKAVSGETQYF.

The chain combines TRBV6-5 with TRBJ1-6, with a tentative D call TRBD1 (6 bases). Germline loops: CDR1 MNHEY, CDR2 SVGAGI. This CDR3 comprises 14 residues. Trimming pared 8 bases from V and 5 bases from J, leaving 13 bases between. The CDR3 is CASVDRSDNSPLHF. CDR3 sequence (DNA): TGTGCCAGCGTCGACAGGAGTGATAATTCACCCCTCCACTTT.

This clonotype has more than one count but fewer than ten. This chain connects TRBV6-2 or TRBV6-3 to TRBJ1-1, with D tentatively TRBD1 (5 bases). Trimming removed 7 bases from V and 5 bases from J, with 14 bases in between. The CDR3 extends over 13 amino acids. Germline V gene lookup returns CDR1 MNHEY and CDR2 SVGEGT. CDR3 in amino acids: CASIRNRGTEAFF. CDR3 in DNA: TGTGCCAGCATAAGGAATCGGGGGACTGAAGCTTTCTTT.

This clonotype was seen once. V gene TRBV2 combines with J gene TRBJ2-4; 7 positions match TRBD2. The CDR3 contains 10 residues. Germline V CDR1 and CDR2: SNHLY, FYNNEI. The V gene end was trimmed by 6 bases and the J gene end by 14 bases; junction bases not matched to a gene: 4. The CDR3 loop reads CASSLGREYF. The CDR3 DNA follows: TGTGCCAGCAGCCTTGGGAGGGAGTACTTC.

CDR3 nucleotide sequence: TGCAGCGTTAGCGGGAGGGCCTACAATGAGCAGTTCTTC. As protein: CSVSGRAYNEQFF. V usage is TRBV29-1 and J usage is TRBJ2-1, with 10 bases aligning to TRBD2. The CDR3 sequence is 13 residues long. Germline-derived CDR1 and CDR2 are SQVTM and ANQGSEA. V was pared by 5 bases and J by 2 bases, with 0 bases of the junction left unmatched.

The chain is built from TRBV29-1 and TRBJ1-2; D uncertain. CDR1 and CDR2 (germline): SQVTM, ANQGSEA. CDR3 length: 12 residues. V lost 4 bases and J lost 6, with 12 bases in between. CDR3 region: CSVVSARDGYTF. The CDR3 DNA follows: TGCAGCGTTGTTAGCGCCCGGGATGGCTACACCTTC.

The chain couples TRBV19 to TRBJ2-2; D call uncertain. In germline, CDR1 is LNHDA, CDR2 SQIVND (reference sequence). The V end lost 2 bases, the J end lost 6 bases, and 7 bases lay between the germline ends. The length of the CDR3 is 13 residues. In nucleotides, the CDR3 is TGTGCCAGTAGTATAAGGTCCCCCGGGGAGCTGTTTTTT. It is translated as CASSIRSPGELFF.

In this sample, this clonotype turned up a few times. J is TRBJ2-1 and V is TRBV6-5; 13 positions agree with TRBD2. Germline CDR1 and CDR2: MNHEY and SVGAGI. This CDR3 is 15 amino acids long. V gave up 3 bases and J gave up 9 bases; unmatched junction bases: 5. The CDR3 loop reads CASSYLLAGGVEQFF. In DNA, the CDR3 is TGTGCCAGCAGTTATCTACTAGCGGGAGGGGTTGAGCAGTTCTTC.

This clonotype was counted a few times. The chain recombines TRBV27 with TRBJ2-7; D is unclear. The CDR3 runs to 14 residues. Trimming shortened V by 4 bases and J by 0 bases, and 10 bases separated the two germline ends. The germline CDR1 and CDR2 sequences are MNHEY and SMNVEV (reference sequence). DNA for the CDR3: TGTGCCAGCAGTTGGCTCGCTAGCTCCTACGAGCAGTACTTC. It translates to CASSWLASSYEQYF.

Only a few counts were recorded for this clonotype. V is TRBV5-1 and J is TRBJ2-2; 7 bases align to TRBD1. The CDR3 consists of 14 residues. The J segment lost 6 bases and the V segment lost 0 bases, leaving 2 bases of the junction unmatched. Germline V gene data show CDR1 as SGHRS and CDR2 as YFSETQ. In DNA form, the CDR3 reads TGCGCCAGCAGCTTGGACGGGACAGCCGGGGAGCTGTTTTTT. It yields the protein CASSLDGTAGELFF.

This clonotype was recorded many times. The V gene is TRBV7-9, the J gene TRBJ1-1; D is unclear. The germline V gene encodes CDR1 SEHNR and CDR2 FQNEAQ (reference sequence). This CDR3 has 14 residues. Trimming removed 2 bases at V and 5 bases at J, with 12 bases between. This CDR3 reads CASSLWETRTEAFF. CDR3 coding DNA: TGTGCCAGCAGCTTATGGGAGACGAGGACTGAAGCTTTCTTT.

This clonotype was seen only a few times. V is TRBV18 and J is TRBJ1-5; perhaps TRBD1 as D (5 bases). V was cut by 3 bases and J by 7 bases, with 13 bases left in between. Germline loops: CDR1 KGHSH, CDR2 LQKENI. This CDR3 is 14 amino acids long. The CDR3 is CASSPMWGEQPQHF. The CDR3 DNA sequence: TGTGCCAGCTCACCGATGTGGGGGGAACAGCCCCAGCATTTT.

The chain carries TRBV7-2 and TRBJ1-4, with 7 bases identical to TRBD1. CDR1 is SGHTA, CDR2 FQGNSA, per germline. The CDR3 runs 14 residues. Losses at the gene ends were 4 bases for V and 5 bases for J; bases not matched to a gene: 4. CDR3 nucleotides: TGTGCCAGCAGCTACGACAGGGCGAATGAAAAACTGTTTTTT. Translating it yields CASSYDRANEKLFF.